This note documents a single T cell receptor beta chain sequence. The sample is drawn from a study of T-cell reconstitution after alpha-beta-depleted transplantation in children. Unique molecular identifiers were incorporated during preparation of the TCRbeta library. TCRdb ran MiXCR on the PCR reads and lists one entry per CDR3 protein. The sample comprises roughly 500,000 distinct CDR3 sequences, around 17% of which are singletons, and 2.5% to 3.5% rests with the top ten. Germline-derived CDR1 and CDR2 are MNHEY and SVGAGI. V lost 2 bases to trimming and J lost 9 bases, with 8 bases between them. This CDR3 comprises 12 residues.

This clonotype was obtained from a human donor who donated a stem cell graft to a child with acute lymphoblastic leukemia. The chain recombines TRBV6-5 with TRBJ2-1; D gene uncertain. Source: PBMCs from the stem cell graft donor, taken from the stem cell graft. This chain's CDR3 is CASSYNDVEQFF. The DNA for the CDR3 is TGTGCCAGCAGTTACAACGACGTTGAGCAGTTCTTC.